A selection of T cell receptor beta chains follows, all from one sample in a study of regulatory T cells in long-lasting Graves disease. TCRdb reprocessed the multiplex PCR reads with MiXCR, giving one entry per CDR3 protein. Here the sample spans roughly 400,000 distinct CDR3 sequences, 15% being singletons. In addition, the sample was reused for a study of T cells in Graves' hyperthyroidism and ophthalmopathy.

Here the sequenced sample was peripheral blood mononuclear cells (PBMCs), taken at new diagnosis, from a patient treated with antithyroid drugs. All receptors come from a woman aged 40 to 50 with Graves disease. Each CDR3 is given without its conserved first and last residue. The order of the fields is clone size, V gene, CDR3 protein. The size field is filled for only some rows; it gives once, few, many or a size class.

clone size: many; V gene: TRBV9; CDR3 protein: ASSVGGSTDTQY
clone size: many; V gene: TRBV6-5; CDR3 protein: ASSYSKVTETGELF
clone size: -; V gene: TRBV7-2; CDR3 protein: VSSPRSGRGTDTQY
clone size: many; V gene: TRBV12-3/TRBV12-4; CDR3 protein: ASSFSGRARNEQF
clone size: many; V gene: TRBV19; CDR3 protein: ASSIVLAGIYNEQF
clone size: many; V gene: TRBV29-1; CDR3 protein: SVAGTSGTNTGELF
clone size: many; V gene: TRBV7-9; CDR3 protein: ASSLWSQNTEAF
clone size: -; V gene: TRBV6-2/TRBV6-3; CDR3 protein: ASSTRTSGKGELF
clone size: -; V gene: TRBV2; CDR3 protein: ATTGGRSNQPQH
clone size: -; V gene: TRBV20-1; CDR3 protein: SASATSGRYNEQF
clone size: -; V gene: TRBV2; CDR3 protein: ASGTPTNEKLF
clone size: -; V gene: TRBV7-2; CDR3 protein: ASSYSGGQLSLL
clone size: many; V gene: TRBV6-2/TRBV6-3; CDR3 protein: ASSYSRLVISRGELF